Presented here are 26 T cell receptor beta chains from one specimen sequenced in a study of cytomegalovirus exposure and HLA in healthy donors. Assay: immunoSEQ multiplex PCR; the TCRdb copy retains only in-frame clones and omits some. This sample carries some 180,000 clones, about three quarters of them seen once, and the ten largest clones take 1% to 1.5%. The sample was PBMCs. All receptors derive from a woman in her 30s in good health and CMV-seronegative.

The rearrangement uses TRBV27 and TRBJ2-3; TRBD2 might be the D (5 bases). The V end lost 9 bases, the J end lost 2 bases, and 15 bases lay between the germline ends. The CDR3 consists of 14 residues. The germline CDR1 and CDR2 sequences are MNHEY and SMNVEV (reference sequence). For the CDR3, the DNA is TGTGCCAGTGCTCTGGACTTGCCCACAGATACGCAGTATTTT. It translates to CASALDLPTDTQYF.

The chain recombines TRBV9 with TRBJ2-3, with 8 bases identical to TRBD2. Germline V lookup: CDR1 SGDLS, CDR2 YYNGEE. There are 17 residues in the CDR3. Trimming cost V 0 bases and J 3 bases; bases outside gene matches: 9. CDR3 in amino acids: CASSVGRTSRETDTQYF. The CDR3 DNA reads as TGTGCCAGCAGCGTAGGGAGGACTAGCAGAGAGACAGATACGCAGTATTTT.

This clone has a single count. The J gene is TRBJ2-7, the V gene TRBV7-8; weak D call: TRBD2 (5 bases). Deletions cut 2 bases from V and 3 bases from J, with 8 bases between. The CDR3 loop spans 13 amino acids. The germline V gene encodes CDR1 SGHVS and CDR2 FQNEAQ. The DNA of the CDR3 is TGTGCCAGCAGCTTATTGGGGAGCTACGAGCAGTACTTC. Encoded protein: CASSLLGSYEQYF.

The gene calls are TRBV6-1 and TRBJ1-1, with D perhaps TRBD1 (5 bases). This CDR3 is built from 14 residues. The germline V and J ends were trimmed by 1 base and 4 bases, with 10 bases remaining between them. Germline assignment: CDR1 MNHNS and CDR2 SASEGT. The CDR3 reads CASSEGPGSTEAFF. The CDR3 DNA follows: TGTGCCAGCAGTGAAGGCCCAGGGTCCACTGAAGCTTTCTTT.

V usage is TRBV13 and J usage is TRBJ1-3, with D hard to call. The germline V gene encodes CDR1 PRHDT and CDR2 FYEKMQ (reference sequence). Trimming pared 7 bases from V and 4 bases from J, leaving 17 bases between. The CDR3 is 15 residues long. The CDR3 sequence is CASKETSGPGNTIYF. CDR3 in DNA: TGTGCCAGCAAAGAAACTAGTGGGCCCGGAAACACCATATATTTT.

The V call is TRBV27, the J call TRBJ1-1; D may be TRBD1 (6 bases). CDR3 size: 13 residues. Trimming stripped 5 bases from V and 1 base from J, with 8 bases between. In germline, CDR1 is MNHEY, CDR2 SMNVEV (reference sequence). CDR3 sequence reads: CASSGTPNTEAFF. The CDR3 DNA follows: TGTGCCAGCAGTGGGACACCGAACACTGAAGCTTTCTTT.

This chain joins TRBV14 and TRBJ1-6; 7 bases match TRBD1. Per the germline V gene, CDR1 is SGHDN and CDR2 is FVKESK. CDR3 length: 17 amino acids. V shed 1 base, J shed 2 bases, and the junction held 5 bases outside the gene matches. CDR3 in amino acids: CASSQVWGQTYNSPLHF. In DNA, the CDR3 is TGTGCCAGCAGCCAAGTGTGGGGACAGACCTATAATTCACCCCTCCACTTT.

This chain links TRBV5-1 with TRBJ2-3; a possible D gene is TRBD1 (7 bases). Trimming removed 4 bases at V and 4 bases at J, with 16 bases between. This CDR3 comprises 15 residues. From germline, CDR1 is SGHRS and CDR2 YFSETQ. The CDR3 loop is CASSPDRDWADTQYF. In DNA form, the CDR3 reads TGCGCCAGCAGCCCAGACAGGGACTGGGCAGATACGCAGTATTTT.

The genes are TRBV4-1 and TRBJ2-3; weak D call: TRBD2 (5 bases). Trimming removed 0 bases from V and 6 bases from J, with 16 bases in between. The CDR3 runs 16 residues. Germline V lookup: CDR1 MGHRA, CDR2 YSYEKL. The DNA for the CDR3 is TGCGCCAGCAGCCAAGAGCAGTATTCCTCGGGGGATACGCAGTATTTT. This gives the protein CASSQEQYSSGDTQYF.

This clone was observed at least ten times. V gene TRBV2 combines with J gene TRBJ2-2; a weak D match, TRBD2 (6 bases). This CDR3 is 15 amino acids long. Germline CDR1 is SNHLY and CDR2 is FYNNEI. Trimming removed 4 bases from V and 6 bases from J, with 15 bases in between. The CDR3 DNA reads TGTGCCAGCAGTGGGGGGGAGGTTGCGCCCGGGGAGCTGTTTTTT. Amino acids: CASSGGEVAPGELFF. Filled out from reference TRBV2 and TRBJ2-2, the complete variable domain reads EPEVTQTPSHQVTQMGQEVILRCVPISNHLYFYWYRQILGQKVEFLVSFYNNEISEKSEIFDDQFSVERPDGSNFTLKIRSTKLEDSAMYFCASSGGEVAPGELFFGEGSRLTVL.

This clone has just one count. The rearrangement uses TRBV10-3 and TRBJ2-7; 10 bases line up with TRBD1. V shed 4 bases, J shed 4 bases, and the junction held 4 bases outside the gene matches. CDR3 length equals 14 residues. Germline V CDR1 and CDR2: ENHRY, SYGVKD. Here the CDR3 reads CAISGRTGGYEQYF. DNA for the CDR3: TGTGCCATCAGTGGAAGGACAGGGGGTTACGAGCAGTACTTC.

This rearrangement joins TRBV19 to TRBJ1-4; maybe TRBD1 (6 bases). With 4 bases removed from V and 0 bases from J, the gap between germline ends came to 18 bases. This CDR3 is built from 18 residues. CDR1 and CDR2 from the germline V gene are LNHDA and SQIVND (reference sequence). Written as DNA, the CDR3 is TGTGCCAGTAGTACTAGGACAGCCTCCCGGACAACTAATGAAAAACTGTTTTTT. This sequence encodes CASSTRTASRTTNEKLFF.

CDR3 coding DNA: TGTGCCAGCAGCCTCGGAGGGGCAAACACTGAAGCTTTCTTT. Its protein is CASSLGGANTEAFF. V is TRBV28 and J is TRBJ1-1; possible D gene TRBD1, 5 bases. V shed 6 bases and J shed 2 bases, with 13 bases lying between them. The CDR3 has 14 residues. CDR1 and CDR2 from the germline V gene are MDHEN and SYDVKM.

The chain employs TRBV18 and TRBJ1-1, with unresolved D. With 2 bases removed from V and 11 bases from J, the gap between germline ends came to 21 bases. CDR3 length equals 15 residues. The germline V gene encodes CDR1 KGHSH and CDR2 LQKENI. This chain's CDR3 is CASSPSLAGDPGAFF. The CDR3 bases are TGTGCCAGCTCACCAAGTTTAGCGGGCGATCCTGGGGCTTTCTTT.

The rearrangement joins TRBV11-2 to TRBJ2-1; 8 bases map to TRBD2. The CDR3 extends over 15 amino acids. Trimming removed 3 bases from V and 8 bases from J; junction bases left unmatched: 9. Germline CDR1 and CDR2: SGHAT and FQNNGV. CDR3 residues: CASSFASGRLDEQFF. Written as DNA, the CDR3 is TGTGCCAGCAGCTTTGCCAGCGGGAGATTGGATGAGCAGTTCTTC.

The CDR3 is CASSDSLQGGTDTQYF. CDR3 nucleotide sequence: TGTGCCAGCAGTGACTCATTGCAGGGCGGCACAGATACGCAGTATTTT. The chain carries TRBV6-4 and TRBJ2-3; D perhaps matches TRBD1 (5 bases). In germline, CDR1 is MRHNA, CDR2 SNTAGT. V gave up 0 bases and J gave up 1 base, with 11 bases separating them. The CDR3 loop spans 16 amino acids.

The V and J genes are TRBV11-1 and TRBJ1-2; 10 nucleotides match TRBD1. This CDR3 spans 15 amino acids. V shed 5 bases and J 4 bases; nucleotides not matched to a gene: 7. CDR1 and CDR2 from the germline V gene are SGHAT and FQDESV (reference sequence). The CDR3 DNA reads TGTGCCAGCAGCCCTTGGACAGGGGGTGGCTATGGCTACACCTTC. It translates to CASSPWTGGGYGYTF. The full variable domain, in which reference TRBV11-1 and TRBJ1-2 provide the parts outside the CDR3, is EAEVAQSPRYKITEKSQAVAFWCDPISGHATLYWYRQILGQGPELLVQFQDESVVDDSQLPKDRFSAERLKGVDSTLKIQPAELGDSAMYLCASSPWTGGGYGYTFGSGTRLTVV.

Comment on this clone: Other DNA sequences from this sample encode an identical CDR3 as well. The chain is built from TRBV9 and TRBJ2-7; weak D call: TRBD1 (5 bases). Trimming stripped 0 bases from V and 2 bases from J, with 9 bases between. This CDR3 has 14 amino acids. Germline lookup yields CDR1 SGDLS and CDR2 YYNGEE. CDR3 DNA: TGTGCCAGCAGCGTAGGGGGCCCAACCTACGAGCAGTACTTC. This sequence encodes CASSVGGPTYEQYF. Together with reference TRBV9 and TRBJ2-7, the CDR3 gives the full variable domain: DSGVTQTPKHLITATGQRVTLRCSPRSGDLSVYWYQQSLDQGLQFLIQYYNGEERAKGNILERFSAQQFPDLHSELNLSSLELGDSALYFCASSVGGPTYEQYFGPGTRLTVT.

The rearrangement joins TRBV19 to TRBJ1-2; D possibly corresponds to TRBD1 (5 bases). The CDR3 length is 12 residues. From germline, CDR1 is LNHDA and CDR2 SQIVND (reference sequence). Trimming cost V 7 bases and J 2 bases, with 8 bases left between them. CDR3 DNA: TGTGCCAGTACGACAGACAACTATGGCTACACCTTC. As protein: CASTTDNYGYTF.

The V and J genes are TRBV7-7 and TRBJ1-3; 7 nucleotides line up with TRBD1. J gave up 0 bases and V 5 bases, and 1 base lay outside the gene matches. The CDR3 consists of 14 residues. Germline V lookup: CDR1 SSHAT, CDR2 FNYEAQ (reference sequence). The CDR3: CASSQGVSGNTIYF. For the CDR3, the DNA is TGTGCCAGCAGCCAGGGGGTCTCTGGAAACACCATATATTTT.

DNA of the CDR3: TGTGCCAGCGAGGGCCTCTCCTACGAGCAGTACTTC. Translated: CASEGLSYEQYF. The J gene is TRBJ2-7, the V gene TRBV2; maybe TRBD2 (5 bases). Germline V gene lookup returns CDR1 SNHLY and CDR2 FYNNEI. CDR3 length: 12 residues. The V and J ends lost 8 bases and 0 bases respectively, with 8 bases between them.

V gene TRBV18 combines with J gene TRBJ2-5, with TRBD1 matching 7 bases. Germline V lookup: CDR1 KGHSH, CDR2 LQKENI. J was trimmed by 5 bases and V by 1 base; bases with no gene match: 4. This CDR3 contains 14 residues. CDR3 sequence: CASSPQTGKETQYF. The CDR3 DNA reads as TGTGCCAGCTCACCACAGACAGGGAAGGAGACCCAGTACTTC.

The CDR3 spells CASSPSQGGTEAFF. The CDR3 region has the DNA TGTGCCAGCTCACCTAGTCAGGGAGGCACTGAAGCTTTCTTT. The chain uses TRBV18 and TRBJ1-1; D is perhaps TRBD1 (5 bases). The germline V and J ends were trimmed by 3 bases and 4 bases, with 12 bases remaining between them. Germline assignment: CDR1 KGHSH and CDR2 LQKENI. The CDR3 runs to 14 residues.

The CDR3 sequence: CASSSSKGVYQPQHF. CDR3 DNA sequence: TGTGCCAGCAGCTCCTCCAAAGGGGTGTATCAGCCCCAGCATTTT. The chain couples TRBV7-9 to TRBJ1-5; a weak D match, TRBD1 (5 bases). CDR1 is SEHNR and CDR2 is FQNEAQ in the germline V gene (reference sequence). CDR3 length equals 15 residues. The V and J ends lost 4 bases and 5 bases respectively, with 15 bases between them.

The gene calls are TRBV6-1 and TRBJ1-2; D not resolved. V was cut by 8 bases and J by 7 bases, with 17 bases left in between. The CDR3 totals 13 residues. CDR1 and CDR2 from the germline V gene are MNHNS and SASEGT. The CDR3 region is CASGRWAVGGYTF. CDR3 coding DNA: TGTGCCAGCGGCCGTTGGGCTGTGGGTGGCTACACCTTC.

The V and J genes are TRBV5-6 and TRBJ1-2, with 7 bases aligning to TRBD1. Trimming at V came to 4 bases and at J to 0 bases, leaving 6 bases not matched to a gene. The germline V gene encodes CDR1 SGHDT and CDR2 YYEEEE. This CDR3 is 15 amino acids long. The CDR3 spells CASSHGTVANYGYTF. CDR3 sequence (DNA): TGTGCCAGCAGCCACGGGACAGTAGCTAACTATGGCTACACCTTC.